A single sample gave rise to the 7 T cell receptor beta chains below, sequenced in a study of blood T cell repertoires in COVID-19. Sequenced by immunoSEQ multiplex PCR; TCRdb stores in-frame clones only, minus some. The sample consists of around 26,000 clones, approximately 82% of them appearing once. Sequencing input: peripheral blood. Source of these receptors: a man at least 80 years old with active or convalescent COVID-19.

This clone was counted only a few times. The chain is built from TRBV6-5 and TRBJ2-2; D gene unclear. Trimming shortened V by 0 bases and J by 0 bases, and 8 bases separated the two germline ends. CDR1 is MNHEY and CDR2 is SVGAGI in the germline V gene. The CDR3 sequence is 16 residues long. The CDR3 reads CASSYSRTANTGELFF. The DNA for the CDR3 is TGTGCCAGCAGTTACTCGCGTACAGCGAACACCGGGGAGCTGTTTTTT.

This chain joins TRBV11-3 and TRBJ2-3; D is unresolved. Per germline, CDR1 SGHNT and CDR2 YENEEA. V was clipped by 3 bases and J by 4 bases, with 8 bases between them. The CDR3 covers 13 residues. The CDR3: CASSLTRSDTQYF. CDR3 in DNA: TGTGCCAGCAGCTTGACTCGCTCAGATACGCAGTATTTT. Using reference TRBV11-3 and TRBJ2-3 for the parts outside the CDR3, the full variable domain is EAGVVQSPRYKIIEKKQPVAFWCNPISGHNTLYWYLQNLGQGPELLIRYENEEAVDDSQLPKDRFSAERLKGVDSTLKIQPAELGDSAVYLCASSLTRSDTQYFGPGTRLTVL.

The V call is TRBV12-3 or TRBV12-4, the J call TRBJ1-2, with D uncertain. Between the trimmed V and J ends, which lost 4 bases and 5 bases, there was a span of 5 bases. The CDR3 length is 11 residues. The CDR3 spells CASSSTYGYTF. In nucleotides, the CDR3 is TGTGCCAGCAGTTCGACTTATGGCTACACCTTC.

This clone was observed a few times. This rearrangement joins TRBV4-1 to TRBJ2-1; 12 nucleotides line up with TRBD2. This CDR3 comprises 17 residues. Germline CDR1 reads MGHRA; CDR2 reads YSYEKL. V was clipped by 4 bases and J by 4 bases; unmatched bases: 8. The CDR3 here is CASSLEGGLAGYNEQFF. The CDR3 coding sequence is TGCGCCAGCAGCCTCGAAGGAGGACTAGCGGGGTACAATGAGCAGTTCTTC.

V usage is TRBV5-5 and J usage is TRBJ2-1, with D maybe TRBD2 (5 bases). CDR1 is SGHKS and CDR2 is YYEKEE in the germline V gene (reference sequence). CDR3 length: 15 amino acids. V was trimmed by 3 bases and J by 4 bases, leaving 14 bases between them. As DNA, the CDR3 is TGTGCCAGCAGCTCCGCCACCGGGGTGTACAATGAGCAGTTCTTC. Amino acid sequence: CASSSATGVYNEQFF.

The chain is built from TRBV6-5 and TRBJ1-6; a possible D gene is TRBD1 (6 bases). Trimming pared 7 bases from V and 3 bases from J, leaving 13 bases between. Germline loops: CDR1 MNHEY, CDR2 SVGAGI. The CDR3 is 15 amino acids. The chain's CDR3 is CASKPGQDYNSPLHF. DNA for the CDR3: TGTGCCAGCAAACCGGGACAAGACTATAATTCACCCCTCCACTTT.

J is TRBJ1-6 and V is TRBV3-1 (or the pseudogene TRBV3-2); 11 bases fit TRBD1. Germline CDR1 LGHDT, CDR2 YNNKEL (reference sequence). This CDR3 region has 15 residues. V lost 4 bases to trimming and J lost 8 bases; unmatched junction nucleotides: 4. The CDR3 loop reads CASSPGTGGDSPLHF. The CDR3, as DNA: TGTGCCAGCAGCCCTGGGACAGGGGGTGATTCACCCCTCCACTTT.